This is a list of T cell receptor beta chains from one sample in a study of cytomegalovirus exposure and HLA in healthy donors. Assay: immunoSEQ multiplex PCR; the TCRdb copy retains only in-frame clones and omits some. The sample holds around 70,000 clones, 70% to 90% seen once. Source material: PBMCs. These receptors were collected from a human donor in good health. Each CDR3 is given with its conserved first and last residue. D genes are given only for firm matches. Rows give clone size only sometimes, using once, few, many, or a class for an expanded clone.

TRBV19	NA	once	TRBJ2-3	TGTGCCAGTAGTGTCGACAGACGACCCTTCAGCGCTACGCAGTATTTT	CASSVDRRPFSATQYF
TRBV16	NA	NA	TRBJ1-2	TGTGCCAGCAGCCGCCCAGGCGGGGCTAACTATGGCTACACCTTC	CASSRPGGANYGYTF
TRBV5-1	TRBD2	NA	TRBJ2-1	TGCGCCAGCAGCTTGGCCCCCGGGACTAGCGGGGGGGCCTCCTACAATGAGCAGTTCTTC	CASSLAPGTSGGASYNEQFF
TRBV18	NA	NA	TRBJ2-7	TGTGCCAGCTCATCCCAGCACGGGACAACCTACGAGCAGTACTTC	CASSSQHGTTYEQYF
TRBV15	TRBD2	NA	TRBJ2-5	TGTGCCACCAGCAGAGATCGGCTAGCGGGGGGGGCCTCTTTAGGGACCCAGTACTTC	CATSRDRLAGGASLGTQYF
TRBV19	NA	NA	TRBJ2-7	TGTGCCAGTAGTATCGTCGGGACTTCTTCCCTCGAGCAGTACTTC	CASSIVGTSSLEQYF
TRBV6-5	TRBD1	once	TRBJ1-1	TGTGCCAGCAGTCCGGGACAGGCGATCACTGAAGCTTTCTTT	CASSPGQAITEAFF
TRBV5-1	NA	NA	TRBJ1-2	TGCGCCAGCAGCTCAGCAGGGGACTATGGCTACACCTTC	CASSSAGDYGYTF
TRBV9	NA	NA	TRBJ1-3	TGTGCCAGCAGCGTGAACCCGAGCTCTGGAAACACCATATATTTT	CASSVNPSSGNTIYF
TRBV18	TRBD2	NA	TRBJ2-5	TGTGCCAGCTCACCTAGACTAGCGACCGAAAAAGAGACCCAGTACTTC	CASSPRLATEKETQYF
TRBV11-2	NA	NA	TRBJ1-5	TGTGCCAGCAGCTACGAATCGGGGATCAATCAGCCCCAGCATTTT	CASSYESGINQPQHF
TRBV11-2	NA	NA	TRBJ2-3	TGTGCCAGCAGCTCCGGGACATACCTCACAGATACGCAGTATTTT	CASSSGTYLTDTQYF
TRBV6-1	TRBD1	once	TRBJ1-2	TGTGCCAGCAGACCACAGGGGGGAGGCTATGGCTACACCTTC	CASRPQGGGYGYTF
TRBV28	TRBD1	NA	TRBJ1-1	TGTGCCAGCAGCCGGGACAGGGCCTTTGAAGCTTTCTTT	CASSRDRAFEAFF
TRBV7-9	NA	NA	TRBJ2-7	TGTTCCAGCAGCTTGGACTTCTACGAGCAGTACTTC	CSSSLDFYEQYF
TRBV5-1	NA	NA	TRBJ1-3	TGCGCCAGCAGCGAGGACATCTCTGGAAACACCATATATTTT	CASSEDISGNTIYF